The next 25 T cell receptor beta chains were all read from a single sample in a study of blood T cell repertoires in COVID-19 (dated by TCRdb to the early 2020s). The library relied on the immunoSEQ multiplex PCR assay. TCRdb stores this immuneACCESS table with in-frame sequences only. Part of the clones is absent; in the studies checked, under half of the shortfall reflects unresolved V genes, and no reason is known for the rest. The sample records roughly 50,000 clones, about 77% of which are singletons. The leading ten clones occupy about 20% of the sample. Source material: peripheral blood. The source of these receptors is a human donor with active or convalescent COVID-19. The donor label of this sample is uncertain.

V gene TRBV5-5 combines with J gene TRBJ2-2; 11 bases agree with TRBD1. The V segment lost 3 bases and the J segment 6 bases; nucleotides outside the gene matches: 7. This CDR3 spans 16 amino acids. The V gene's germline CDR1 is SGHKS and CDR2 YYEKEE (reference sequence). CDR3 nucleotides: TGTGCCAGCAGCTCCGGACAGGGGGCGCTTGCCGGGGAGCTGTTTTTT. Translation: CASSSGQGALAGELFF.

This clone showed up just once. The V gene is TRBV30, the J gene TRBJ2-2, with 13 bases identical to TRBD2. The CDR3 is made up of 14 amino acids. Per germline, CDR1 GTSNPN and CDR2 SVGIG (reference sequence). V was pared by 8 bases and J by 5 bases, with 5 bases of the junction left unmatched. In DNA, the CDR3 is TGTGCCCGACGGACTAGCGGGGGAACCGGGGAGCTGTTTTTT. Protein: CARRTSGGTGELFF. Complete variable domain (other parts from reference TRBV30 and TRBJ2-2): SQTIHQWPATLVQPVGSPLSLECTVEGTSNPNLYWYRQAAGRGLQLLFYSVGIGQISSEVPQNLSASRPQDRQFILSSKKLLLSDSGFYLCARRTSGGTGELFFGEGSRLTVL.

This clone was observed a handful of times. The chain's CDR3 is CASSVGVAGAVEQFF. Here the CDR3 DNA reads TGTGCCAGCAGTGTGGGGGTAGCGGGAGCTGTTGAGCAGTTCTTC. This chain uses TRBV2 with TRBJ2-1, with TRBD2 identical over 9 bases. Unmatched junction bases numbered 10, after V lost 4 bases and J lost 9 bases. CDR3 size: 15 residues. CDR1 is SNHLY, CDR2 FYNNEI, per germline.

The gene calls are TRBV29-1 and TRBJ2-1; D may be TRBD2 (5 bases). V lost 4 bases and J 3 bases, leaving 13 bases between the germline ends. The germline V gene has CDR1 SQVTM and CDR2 ANQGSEA. The CDR3 totals 14 residues. The DNA for the CDR3 is TGCAGCGTTGCCAGTAGCGTCATCTACAATGAGCAGTTCTTC. Amino acid sequence: CSVASSVIYNEQFF.

This chain uses TRBV7-8 with TRBJ2-7, with 12 bases that match TRBD2. The CDR3 is 18 residues long. V gave up 1 base and J gave up 2 bases; unmatched junction bases: 9. CDR1 SGHVS and CDR2 FQNEAQ come from the germline V gene. DNA of the CDR3: TGTGCCAGCAGCTTAGGGACTAGCGGGAAGGTCAGGCCCTACGAGCAGTACTTC. Protein: CASSLGTSGKVRPYEQYF.

The chain uses TRBV6-2 or TRBV6-3 and TRBJ2-1; a weak D match, TRBD2 (6 bases). Germline CDR1 MNHEY, CDR2 SVGEGT. Trimming removed 4 bases from V and 8 bases from J, with 15 bases in between. CDR3 length: 14 amino acids. The CDR3 loop is CASSSSRLDDEQFF. CDR3 in DNA: TGTGCCAGCAGTTCCTCCCGACTAGATGATGAGCAGTTCTTC.

The sample holds one count of this clone. This chain links TRBV30 with TRBJ1-4; D remains ambiguous. The CDR3 has 15 residues. Trimming left V 4 bases short and J 5 bases short, with 17 bases between. Germline V lookup: CDR1 GTSNPN, CDR2 SVGIG (reference sequence). The CDR3 loop reads CAWNPAPGRNEKLFF. The DNA of the CDR3 is TGTGCCTGGAATCCGGCCCCGGGAAGAAATGAAAAACTGTTTTTT.

This chain connects TRBV7-3 to TRBJ2-2, with D possibly being TRBD1 (5 bases). CDR1 is SGHTA and CDR2 is FQGTGA in the germline V gene. CDR3 length: 18 amino acids. The V end was cut by 2 bases, the J end by 0 bases, with 16 bases between. CDR3 DNA: TGTGCCAGCAGCTTAGGGGCGGATTTAGGGGCGAACACCGGGGAGCTGTTTTTT. Its translation: CASSLGADLGANTGELFF.

The chain couples TRBV9 to TRBJ1-1; 7 nucleotides match TRBD1. The CDR3 is made up of 15 amino acids. J was trimmed by 4 bases and V by 0 bases; bases with no gene match: 6. Germline V lookup: CDR1 SGDLS, CDR2 YYNGEE. The CDR3 sequence: CASSVAGGQGTEAFF. The CDR3 DNA is TGTGCCAGCAGCGTAGCAGGGGGTCAGGGCACTGAAGCTTTCTTT.

This rearrangement joins TRBV7-9 to TRBJ1-1; TRBD1 matches 8 bases. Germline V gives CDR1 SEHNR, CDR2 FQNEAQ (reference sequence). This CDR3 contains 14 residues. With V trimmed by 2 bases and J by 9 bases, 8 bases remained unmatched. The CDR3 reads CASSLRVGQGKAFF. CDR3 DNA: TGTGCCAGCAGCTTACGGGTAGGACAGGGAAAAGCTTTCTTT.

The chain joins TRBV7-6 to TRBJ2-1, with 10 nucleotides matching TRBD2. The V segment lost 1 base and the J segment 6 bases; nucleotides outside the gene matches: 3. CDR1 is SGHVS, CDR2 FNYEAQ, per germline. The CDR3 spans 15 residues. CDR3 sequence reads: CASSLEASGSNEQFF. The CDR3, as DNA: TGTGCCAGCAGCTTAGAGGCTAGCGGGAGCAATGAGCAGTTCTTC.

V is TRBV5-6 and J is TRBJ1-1, with 8 bases aligning to TRBD1. This CDR3 is built from 12 residues. Germline trimming cut 6 bases from V and 7 bases from J; bases unmatched to any gene: 5. Germline V gene data show CDR1 as SGHDT and CDR2 as YYEEEE. CDR3 in DNA: TGTGCCAGCAACCTTGGGACAGGTGAAGCTTTCTTT. Amino acids: CASNLGTGEAFF.

This chain joins TRBV9 and TRBJ1-2, with 7 bases matching TRBD1. This CDR3 has 13 residues. Germline values: CDR1 SGDLS, CDR2 YYNGEE. V was pared by 4 bases and J by 6 bases, with 6 bases of the junction left unmatched. This chain's CDR3 is CASSPDRVNGYTF. The CDR3 region has the DNA TGTGCCAGCAGCCCTGACAGGGTGAATGGCTACACCTTC. Variable domain in full (rest from reference TRBV9 and TRBJ1-2): DSGVTQTPKHLITATGQRVTLRCSPRSGDLSVYWYQQSLDQGLQFLIQYYNGEERAKGNILERFSAQQFPDLHSELNLSSLELGDSALYFCASSPDRVNGYTFGSGTRLTVV.

The chain recombines TRBV11-2 with TRBJ2-3, with TRBD2 matching 7 bases. There are 16 residues in the CDR3. With 7 bases clipped from V and 2 bases from J, the junction kept 12 bases outside the gene matches. From germline, CDR1 is SGHAT and CDR2 FQNNGV. The CDR3, as DNA: TGTGCCAGCACCCTTTGGGCGGGAGTAAACACAGATACGCAGTATTTT. Translation gives CASTLWAGVNTDTQYF.

This rearrangement joins TRBV7-9 to TRBJ1-2, with TRBD1 matching 10 bases. Looked up from germline, CDR1 is SEHNR and CDR2 is FQNEAQ (reference sequence). With 5 bases clipped from V and 7 bases from J, the junction kept 7 bases outside the gene matches. This CDR3 spans 14 amino acids. CDR3 residues: CASSRRDRGRGYTF. CDR3 sequence (DNA): TGTGCCAGCAGCCGTCGGGACAGGGGTCGTGGCTACACCTTC.

The chain employs TRBV7-8 and TRBJ2-3, with a possible D match to TRBD1 (5 bases). This CDR3 contains 13 residues. Between the trimmed V and J ends, which lost 0 bases and 4 bases, there was a span of 5 bases. Germline V gene lookup returns CDR1 SGHVS and CDR2 FQNEAQ. The CDR3, as DNA: TGTGCCAGCAGCTTAGCAGGGGCAGATACGCAGTATTTT. Its protein is CASSLAGADTQYF.

This clone was seen just once. The chain is built from TRBV5-1 and TRBJ2-7, with TRBD1 matching 8 bases. CDR3 size: 14 residues. Trimming took 2 bases from V and 3 from J; bases not matched to a gene: 4. Germline V gene sequence: CDR1 SGHRS, CDR2 YFSETQ. In nucleotides, the CDR3 is TGCGCCAGCAGCTTACAGGGGGAGGTCTACGAGCAGTACTTC. As protein: CASSLQGEVYEQYF.

The rearrangement links TRBV5-6 to TRBJ2-3; weak D call: TRBD2 (6 bases). Looked up from germline, CDR1 is SGHDT and CDR2 is YYEEEE. The V and J ends lost 0 bases and 1 base respectively, with 6 bases between them. CDR3 length: 14 amino acids. The CDR3 coding sequence is TGTGCCAGCAGCTTGGGGGGGGGCACAGATACGCAGTATTTT. It encodes CASSLGGGTDTQYF.

The chain is built from TRBV19 and TRBJ2-1; TRBD2 matches at 12 bases. The germline V gene encodes CDR1 LNHDA and CDR2 SQIVND (reference sequence). Trimming at V came to 6 bases and at J to 0 bases, leaving 15 bases not matched to a gene. CDR3 length equals 20 residues. CDR3 in amino acids: CASRPGRGTSGPSSYNEQFF. In DNA, the CDR3 is TGTGCCAGTAGGCCCGGTCGTGGGACTAGCGGGCCCAGCTCCTACAATGAGCAGTTCTTC.

The chain recombines TRBV12-5 with TRBJ2-1; TRBD2 aligns across 13 bases. After removal of 1 base from V and 8 bases from J, the junction contained 5 bases not matched to a gene. The CDR3 spans 16 residues. Looked up from germline, CDR1 is LGHNT and CDR2 is FRNRAP. CDR3 coding DNA: TGTGCTAGTGGTTTGGAAGGACTAGCGGGAGCCGATGAGCAGTTCTTC. Translation: CASGLEGLAGADEQFF.

This chain joins TRBV3-1 (or the pseudogene TRBV3-2) and TRBJ1-1; 8 positions match TRBD1. Germline-derived CDR1 and CDR2 are LGHDT and YNNKEL (reference sequence). The CDR3 spans 18 residues. Trimming at V came to 1 base and at J to 3 bases, leaving 13 bases not matched to a gene. CDR3 loop: CASSQGSAGGRADTEAFF. For the CDR3, the DNA is TGTGCCAGCAGCCAAGGATCGGCAGGGGGCCGGGCCGACACTGAAGCTTTCTTT.

This clone has more than one count but fewer than ten. The rearrangement joins TRBV6-1 to TRBJ1-3; D not resolved. Germline loops: CDR1 MNHNS, CDR2 SASEGT. The CDR3 has 13 amino acids. The V gene lost 6 bases and the J gene lost 4 bases, with 10 bases spanning the gap. CDR3 DNA sequence: TGTGCCAGCAGCACCACTAACGGAAACACCATATATTTT. Amino acids: CASSTTNGNTIYF.

This clone has just one count. The chain carries TRBV4-3 and TRBJ2-1; no clear D gene. Trimming removed 0 bases at V and 4 bases at J, with 10 bases between. The CDR3 spans 15 residues. Germline V gene sequence: CDR1 LGHNA, CDR2 YSLEER. In nucleotides, the CDR3 is TGCGCCAGCAGCCAAGAGATAGGAGTATACAATGAGCAGTTCTTC. This gives the protein CASSQEIGVYNEQFF.

This clone has only one observation. Other nucleotide sequences in the sample specify the same CDR3. This chain links TRBV29-1 with TRBJ1-5; D is ambiguous. Trimming removed 4 bases from V and 5 bases from J, with 9 bases in between. The CDR3 length is 12 residues. CDR1 is SQVTM, CDR2 ANQGSEA, per germline. DNA of the CDR3: TGCAGCGTTGGGGCTCGAGATCAGCCCCAGCATTTT. Protein product: CSVGARDQPQHF. The variable domain in full, completed from reference TRBV29-1 and TRBJ1-5, reads SAVISQKPSRDICQRGTSLTIQCQVDSQVTMMFWYRQQPGQSLTLIATANQGSEATYESGFVIDKFPISRPNLTFSTLTVSNMSPEDSSIYLCSVGARDQPQHFGDGTRLSIL.

CDR3 coding DNA: TGTGCCAGCTCACCTGCTAGCGACCGCACAGATACGCAGTATTTT. Its translation is CASSPASDRTDTQYF. The V and J genes are TRBV18 and TRBJ2-3; D may be TRBD2 (6 bases). This CDR3 has 15 residues. Trimming left V 3 bases short and J 1 base short, with 11 bases between. In germline, CDR1 is KGHSH, CDR2 LQKENI.